This entry lists 26 T cell receptor beta chains sequenced from one sample in a study of T cell responses to AZD1222 COVID-19 vaccine. Data came from immunoSEQ multiplex PCR; TCRdb stores just in-frame clones and leaves some out. The table has about 88,000 clones, 92% seen once. The starting material was peripheral blood, obtained on day 0 of AZD1222 vaccination. Receptors were obtained from an adult in good health.

This clone was seen once. V gene TRBV14 combines with J gene TRBJ2-2; D uncertain. The CDR3 extends over 15 amino acids. The germline V gene encodes CDR1 SGHDN and CDR2 FVKESK. V was pared by 2 bases and J by 4 bases, with 11 bases between. The CDR3 DNA is TGTGCCAGCAGCCAAAAGTCAAGGGTCACCGGGGAGCTGTTTTTT. This sequence encodes CASSQKSRVTGELFF.

The CDR3 region is CASSNRLAGVEQYF. The CDR3 nucleotides read TGTGCCAGCAGCAACAGACTAGCGGGAGTCGAGCAGTACTTC. The genes are TRBV7-2 and TRBJ2-7; 12 bases are a match to TRBD2. This CDR3 spans 14 amino acids. The V gene end was trimmed by 5 bases and the J gene end by 6 bases; junction bases not matched to a gene: 5. From germline, CDR1 is SGHTA and CDR2 FQGNSA. Looking up the rest from reference TRBV7-2 and TRBJ2-7 gives the full variable domain: GAGVSQSPSNKVTEKGKDVELRCDPISGHTALYWYRQSLGQGLEFLIYFQGNSAPDKSGLPSDRFSAERTGGSVSTLTIQRTQQEDSAVYLCASSNRLAGVEQYFGPGTRLTVT.

The V gene is TRBV29-1, the J gene TRBJ1-1; D is possibly TRBD1 (5 bases). The germline V gene has CDR1 SQVTM and CDR2 ANQGSEA. V was cut by 0 bases and J by 0 bases, with 14 bases left in between. The CDR3 sequence is 16 residues long. CDR3 amino acids: CSVEDPPGTMNTEAFF. Written as DNA, the CDR3 is TGCAGCGTTGAAGACCCCCCGGGGACCATGAACACTGAAGCTTTCTTT. Supplemented by reference TRBV29-1 and TRBJ1-1, the full variable domain reads SAVISQKPSRDICQRGTSLTIQCQVDSQVTMMFWYRQQPGQSLTLIATANQGSEATYESGFVIDKFPISRPNLTFSTLTVSNMSPEDSSIYLCSVEDPPGTMNTEAFFGQGTRLTVV.

The chain recombines TRBV30 with TRBJ1-4; 9 bases match TRBD1. Trimming removed 5 bases from V and 5 bases from J; junction bases left unmatched: 3. Germline loops: CDR1 GTSNPN, CDR2 SVGIG (reference sequence). This CDR3 contains 13 residues. The DNA for the CDR3 is TGTGCCTGGGGGACAGGGTCCAATGAAAAACTGTTTTTT. This sequence encodes CAWGTGSNEKLFF. The full variable domain, rest sourced from reference TRBV30 and TRBJ1-4, is SQTIHQWPATLVQPVGSPLSLECTVEGTSNPNLYWYRQAAGRGLQLLFYSVGIGQISSEVPQNLSASRPQDRQFILSSKKLLLSDSGFYLCAWGTGSNEKLFFGSGTQLSVL.

The chain is built from TRBV29-1 and TRBJ2-2, with 7 bases lining up with TRBD2. Germline V gene data show CDR1 as SQVTM and CDR2 as ANQGSEA. This CDR3 contains 13 residues. V dropped 4 bases and J dropped 5; count of bases not matched to a gene: 4. CDR3 nucleotides: TGCAGCGTTGGCCTAGCGGTTACCGGGGAGCTGTTTTTT. It yields the protein CSVGLAVTGELFF.

This clone was seen a handful of times. The chain employs TRBV10-3 and TRBJ2-1, with TRBD2 identical over 13 bases. Germline V gene sequence: CDR1 ENHRY, CDR2 SYGVKD. J gave up 7 bases and V 6 bases, and 15 bases lay outside the gene matches. The CDR3 length is 18 residues. The CDR3 sequence is CAIRGTGTSGKSSNEQFF. CDR3 nucleotides: TGTGCCATCAGGGGGACCGGGACTAGCGGGAAGAGTTCGAATGAGCAGTTCTTC.

As for this clone: Different DNA sequences within this sample yield the same CDR3. The V and J genes are TRBV20-1 and TRBJ1-2; 7 nucleotides match TRBD1. The germline V gene has CDR1 DFQATT and CDR2 SNEGSKA (reference sequence). Losses at the gene ends were 4 bases for V and 4 bases for J; bases not matched to a gene: 0. The CDR3 is made up of 11 amino acids. CDR3 DNA: TGCAGTGCTACAGGGGGCTATGGCTACACCTTC. Protein product: CSATGGYGYTF.

V usage is TRBV11-2 and J usage is TRBJ2-7; 10 bases fit TRBD2. V lost 1 base and J lost 4; bases outside the gene matches: 10. Germline assignment: CDR1 SGHAT and CDR2 FQNNGV. The CDR3 length is 17 residues. CDR3 loop: CASSLGLAGAFFYEQYF. The DNA of the CDR3 is TGTGCCAGCAGCTTAGGTCTAGCGGGAGCCTTTTTTTACGAGCAGTACTTC. The complete variable domain, with remaining parts taken from reference TRBV11-2 and TRBJ2-7, reads EAGVAQSPRYKIIEKRQSVAFWCNPISGHATLYWYQQILGQGPKLLIQFQNNGVVDDSQLPKDRFSAERLKGVDSTLKIQPAKLEDSAVYLCASSLGLAGAFFYEQYFGPGTRLTVT.

This clone was observed a handful of times. This sequence joins TRBV1 and TRBJ2-3; TRBD2, as called in the table, went unchecked against the DNA. TRBV1 is a pseudogene segment. The CDR3 consists of 15 residues. CDR3 sequence (DNA): TGCACCAGCAGCCAATTTTGCGGGGGCATAGATACGCAGTATTTT. Translated: CTSSQFCGGIDTQYF.

This chain connects TRBV5-1 to TRBJ2-1; 7 bases align to TRBD2. The CDR3 loop spans 14 amino acids. With V trimmed by 0 bases and J by 6 bases, 3 bases remained unmatched. Germline assignment: CDR1 SGHRS and CDR2 YFSETQ. CDR3 sequence reads: CASSLDGTINEQFF. The CDR3 DNA is TGCGCCAGCAGCTTGGACGGGACTATCAATGAGCAGTTCTTC.

The chain combines TRBV23-1 with TRBJ2-7; TRBD1 agrees at 8 bases. TRBV23-1 belongs to the ORF category, with a function that is uncertain. Trimming removed 2 bases from V and 4 bases from J; junction bases left unmatched: 10. The CDR3 runs to 16 residues. As DNA, the CDR3 is TGCGCCAGCAGTCAACGGAACCAGGGGGCGCCTTACGAGCAGTACTTC. Amino acid sequence: CASSQRNQGAPYEQYF.

J is TRBJ1-1 and V is TRBV3-1 (or the pseudogene TRBV3-2); TRBD1 might be the D (6 bases). V lost 1 base, J lost 8 bases, and 11 bases lay in between. CDR3 length: 13 amino acids. Per the germline V gene, CDR1 is LGHDT and CDR2 is YNNKEL (reference sequence). This CDR3 reads CASSQVRGGEAFF. In DNA form, the CDR3 reads TGTGCCAGCAGCCAAGTTCGGGGGGGCGAAGCTTTCTTT.

The chain employs TRBV14 and TRBJ2-2, with 11 nucleotides matching TRBD2. CDR3 size: 17 residues. Trimming at V came to 0 bases and at J to 8 bases, leaving 8 bases not matched to a gene. Germline CDR1 is SGHDN and CDR2 is FVKESK. DNA for the CDR3: TGTGCCAGCAGCCAAGAGATAACTAGCGGGAGTCTGGGGGAGCTGTTTTTT. Protein: CASSQEITSGSLGELFF.

J is TRBJ2-1 and V is TRBV18, with 10 bases matching TRBD2. The V gene's germline CDR1 is KGHSH and CDR2 LQKENI. The ends lost 4 bases at V and 0 bases at J; junction bases unmatched: 3. The CDR3 loop spans 16 amino acids. The CDR3 DNA reads TGTGCCAGCTCACAACTAGCGGGATCCTCCTACAATGAGCAGTTCTTC. Translated, it gives CASSQLAGSSYNEQFF.

The chain has TRBV27 and TRBJ1-2; TRBD1 matches 8 bases. The germline CDR1 and CDR2 sequences are MNHEY and SMNVEV (reference sequence). Trimming took 5 bases from V and 8 from J; bases not matched to a gene: 13. There are 15 residues in the CDR3. For the CDR3, the DNA is TGTGCCAGCAGTCCACCCGGGACAGGCCTTTGGGGCTACACCTTC. Its protein is CASSPPGTGLWGYTF.

The chain recombines TRBV2 with TRBJ2-2; D gene ambiguous. This CDR3 is built from 15 residues. V was cut by 2 bases and J by 5 bases, with 12 bases left in between. Germline V gene lookup returns CDR1 SNHLY and CDR2 FYNNEI. The CDR3 loop reads CASSETGPYTGELFF. The CDR3 DNA follows: TGTGCCAGCAGTGAAACCGGACCCTATACCGGGGAGCTGTTTTTT.

The chain combines TRBV6-5 with TRBJ1-2; the match to TRBD1 covers 7 bases. After removal of 6 bases from V and 4 bases from J, the junction contained 8 bases not matched to a gene. From germline, CDR1 is MNHEY and CDR2 SVGAGI. There are 14 residues in the CDR3. The CDR3: CASRLDRDVYGYTF. DNA of the CDR3: TGTGCCAGCAGACTCGACAGGGACGTCTATGGCTACACCTTC.

The genes are TRBV6-5 and TRBJ2-5; 7 bases agree with TRBD2. The V segment lost 6 bases and the J segment 5 bases; nucleotides outside the gene matches: 12. CDR1 is MNHEY and CDR2 is SVGAGI in the germline V gene. This CDR3 has 15 amino acids. As DNA, the CDR3 is TGTGCCAGCAGCGATGCCGGACTAGTGTGGGAGACCCAGTACTTC. Translated, it gives CASSDAGLVWETQYF.

This rearrangement joins TRBV10-3 to TRBJ1-1; tentative D call: TRBD1 (6 bases). Germline CDR1 ENHRY, CDR2 SYGVKD. The CDR3 runs to 17 residues. The V end lost 3 bases, the J end lost 0 bases, and 17 bases lay between the germline ends. The CDR3 spells CAISDYNMGHLNTEAFF. Here the CDR3 DNA reads TGTGCCATCAGTGACTATAACATGGGACATTTGAACACTGAAGCTTTCTTT.

The count of this clone is one. The chain employs TRBV28 and TRBJ1-3; D is undetermined. The germline V gene has CDR1 MDHEN and CDR2 SYDVKM. V lost 6 bases and J lost 0, with 12 bases in between. CDR3 length equals 15 residues. CDR3 region: CASRHRKSSGNTIYF. As DNA, the CDR3 is TGTGCCAGCAGACACAGAAAGAGCTCTGGAAACACCATATATTTT. Full variable domain (remainder filled in from reference TRBV28 and TRBJ1-3): DVKVTQSSRYLVKRTGEKVFLECVQDMDHENMFWYRQDPGLGLRLIYFSYDVKMKEKGDIPEGYSVSREKKERFSLILESASTNQTSMYLCASRHRKSSGNTIYFGEGSWLTVV.

V gene TRBV24-1 combines with J gene TRBJ2-7; 7 bases line up with TRBD2. The V gene's germline CDR1 is KGHDR and CDR2 SFDVKD. V dropped 4 bases and J dropped 6; count of bases not matched to a gene: 8. CDR3 size: 14 residues. DNA of the CDR3: TGTGCCACCAGTGACGCTACTAGCGTCGGCGAGCAGTACTTC. The encoded protein is CATSDATSVGEQYF.

This chain uses TRBV2 with TRBJ2-1; maybe TRBD1 (5 bases). The CDR3 is 16 residues long. Deletions cut 3 bases from V and 1 base from J, with 13 bases between. Germline CDR1 is SNHLY and CDR2 is FYNNEI. CDR3 nucleotides: TGTGCCAGCAGTGACGGGTACAAGGGGTCCTACAATGAGCAGTTCTTC. This translates into CASSDGYKGSYNEQFF. Supplemented by reference TRBV2 and TRBJ2-1, the full variable domain reads EPEVTQTPSHQVTQMGQEVILRCVPISNHLYFYWYRQILGQKVEFLVSFYNNEISEKSEIFDDQFSVERPDGSNFTLKIRSTKLEDSAMYFCASSDGYKGSYNEQFFGPGTRLTVL.

The rearrangement links TRBV30 to TRBJ1-5; D unclear. The CDR3 sequence is 13 residues long. V was cut by 1 base and J by 4 bases, with 8 bases left in between. The V gene's germline CDR1 is GTSNPN and CDR2 SVGIG (reference sequence). The CDR3 sequence is CAWSGSLNQPQHF. For the CDR3, the DNA is TGTGCCTGGAGTGGTTCCCTAAATCAGCCCCAGCATTTT. The full variable domain, rest sourced from reference TRBV30 and TRBJ1-5, is SQTIHQWPATLVQPVGSPLSLECTVEGTSNPNLYWYRQAAGRGLQLLFYSVGIGQISSEVPQNLSASRPQDRQFILSSKKLLLSDSGFYLCAWSGSLNQPQHFGDGTRLSIL.

This clone is medium-sized. The chain uses TRBV7-8 and TRBJ2-7; 7 nucleotides agree with TRBD1. The ends lost 7 bases at V and 2 bases at J; junction bases unmatched: 8. Germline assignment: CDR1 SGHVS and CDR2 FQNEAQ. This CDR3 comprises 14 residues. The CDR3 here is CASTPPDRAYEQYF. Here the CDR3 DNA reads TGTGCCAGCACCCCCCCTGACAGGGCCTACGAGCAGTACTTC.

The chain links TRBV10-3 to TRBJ2-7; a possible D gene is TRBD2 (6 bases). Germline CDR1 and CDR2: ENHRY and SYGVKD. The ends were cut back, 10 bases at V and 2 bases at J, with 12 bases in the middle. The CDR3 extends over 12 amino acids. The CDR3 DNA reads as TGTGCCACCCGACTAGATGCCTACGAGCAGTACTTC. Translated, it gives CATRLDAYEQYF.

V gene TRBV7-3 combines with J gene TRBJ1-6; possible D gene TRBD1, 5 bases. V was pared by 5 bases and J by 6 bases, with 11 bases between. CDR1 and CDR2 from the germline V gene are SGHTA and FQGTGA. The CDR3 runs 14 residues. Written as DNA, the CDR3 is TGTGCCAGCAGCCCAGGGACGGCTAATTCACCCCTCCACTTT. This gives the protein CASSPGTANSPLHF.